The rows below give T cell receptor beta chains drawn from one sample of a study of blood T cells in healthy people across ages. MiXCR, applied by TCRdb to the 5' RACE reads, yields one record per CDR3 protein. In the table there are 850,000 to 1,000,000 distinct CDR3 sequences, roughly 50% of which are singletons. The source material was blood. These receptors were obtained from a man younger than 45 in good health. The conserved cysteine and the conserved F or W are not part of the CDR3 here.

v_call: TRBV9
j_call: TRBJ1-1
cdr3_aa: ASSLLHRANTEAF

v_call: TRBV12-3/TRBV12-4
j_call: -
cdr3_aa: ASSRGTGEQY

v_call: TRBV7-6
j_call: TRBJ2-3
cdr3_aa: ASSFTSGVTDTQY

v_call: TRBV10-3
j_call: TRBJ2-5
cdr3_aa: AISVNHQPETQY

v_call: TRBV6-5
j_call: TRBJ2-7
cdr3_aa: ASTFLDRDYEQY

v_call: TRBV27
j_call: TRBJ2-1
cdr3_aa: ASSISGVYNEQF

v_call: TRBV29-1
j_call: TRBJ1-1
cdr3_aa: SVEVGGQDTEAF

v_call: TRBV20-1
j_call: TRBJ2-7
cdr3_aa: RAVSSYEQY

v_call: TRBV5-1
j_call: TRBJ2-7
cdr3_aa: TNSLRSGGQGVSYEQY

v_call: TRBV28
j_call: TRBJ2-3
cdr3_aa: ASSLGPPTSGGTLGTDTQY

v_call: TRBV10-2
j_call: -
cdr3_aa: ASSELRGVNEQY

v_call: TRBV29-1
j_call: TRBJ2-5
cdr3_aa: SVAGQAQETQY

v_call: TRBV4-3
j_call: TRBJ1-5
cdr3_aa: ASSQEGYQPQH

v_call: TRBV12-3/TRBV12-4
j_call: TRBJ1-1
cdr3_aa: ASSFQNTEAF

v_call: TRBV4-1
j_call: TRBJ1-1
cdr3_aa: ASSQELGYQAF

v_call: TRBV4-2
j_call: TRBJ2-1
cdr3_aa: ASSQDSLAPSSYNEQF

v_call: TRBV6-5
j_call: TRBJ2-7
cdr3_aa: ASTDRGYGQY

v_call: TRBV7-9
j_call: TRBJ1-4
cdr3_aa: ASSPWDREKLF

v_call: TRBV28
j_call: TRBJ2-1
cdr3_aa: ASSRSEVERGGSYNEQF

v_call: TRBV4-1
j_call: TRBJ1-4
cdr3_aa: ASSQVVLDINEKLF

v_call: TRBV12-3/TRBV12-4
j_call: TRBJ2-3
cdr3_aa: ASSSNSGGQGDTQY

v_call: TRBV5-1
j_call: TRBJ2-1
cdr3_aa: ASSPDERGSYNEQF

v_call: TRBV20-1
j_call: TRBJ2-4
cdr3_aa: SARDRDIAIQY

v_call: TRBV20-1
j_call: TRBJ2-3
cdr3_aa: SARSTGTGRTDTQY

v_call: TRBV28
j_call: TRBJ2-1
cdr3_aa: ASSLKSWGRRYYNEQF

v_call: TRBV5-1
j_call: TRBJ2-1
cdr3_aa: ASGTTYNEQF